The 6 T cell receptor beta chains reported below all come from one sample, sequenced in a study of T cells in Graves' hyperthyroidism and ophthalmopathy. Authors of the study amplified TCR beta CDR3 regions from RNA transcripts. RT-PCR in the first round (using the HTBI primer set) targeted the TCR CDR3. MiXCR, run by TCRdb on the multiplex PCR reads, gives a single entry per CDR3 protein. The sample contains more than 500,000 distinct CDR3 sequences, 14% of which appear only once. The sequenced material came from blood. The source of these receptors is a woman aged 40 to 50 with Graves' hyperthyroidism.

The chain uses TRBV7-8 and TRBJ1-6, with D perhaps matching TRBD1 (5 bases). CDR3 length equals 18 residues. Trimming cost V 4 bases and J 9 bases, with 25 bases left between them. Germline CDR1 SGHVS, CDR2 FQNEAQ. The CDR3 region is CASSSQVSQTRIGSPLHF. The CDR3 nucleotides are TGTGCCAGCAGCTCACAGGTCTCACAAACCCGAATAGGTTCACCCCTCCACTTT.

On this clonotype itself: An end of the junction differs from the germline gene, which may be a read error. The genes are TRBV20-1 and TRBJ2-7; 8 nucleotides align to TRBD2. This CDR3 contains 11 residues. Germline V lookup: CDR1 DFQATT, CDR2 SNEGSKA (reference sequence). The chain's CDR3 is CSARDPPGLVF. The CDR3 DNA sequence: TGCAGTGCTAGAGATCCCCCGGGACTAGTTTTC.

The chain joins TRBV6-6 to TRBJ1-2; possibly TRBD1 for D (6 bases). The CDR3 loop spans 14 amino acids. Germline lookup yields CDR1 MNHNY and CDR2 SVGAGI (reference sequence). Trimming removed 2 bases at V and 6 bases at J, with 13 bases between. The CDR3 here is CASSYRDRIHGYTF. Here the CDR3 DNA reads TGTGCCAGCAGTTACCGAGACAGGATCCATGGCTACACCTTC.

V usage is TRBV3-1 and J usage is TRBJ1-4; TRBD1 matches 7 bases. Trimming cost V 3 bases and J 8 bases; bases outside gene matches: 9. The CDR3 length is 15 residues. Per the germline V gene, CDR1 is LGHDT and CDR2 is YNNKEL (reference sequence). This CDR3 is CASSQPTGVGEKLFF. CDR3 coding DNA: TGTGCCAGCAGCCAGCCCACAGGGGTCGGCGAAAAACTGTTTTTT.

This clonotype was detected many times. This chain connects TRBV7-2 to TRBJ2-5; 13 positions agree with TRBD2. V lost 5 bases to trimming and J lost 4 bases; unmatched junction nucleotides: 4. In germline, CDR1 is SGHTA, CDR2 FQGNSA. This CDR3 has 15 amino acids. The CDR3 protein is CASSNGLAGAETQYF. In DNA form, the CDR3 reads TGTGCCAGCAGCAACGGACTAGCGGGAGCAGAGACCCAGTACTTC.

The sample holds many counts of this clonotype. The V and J genes are TRBV20-1 and TRBJ1-2; D gene unclear. The CDR3 length is 15 residues. Deletions cut 3 bases from V and 2 bases from J, with 16 bases between. Germline V lookup: CDR1 DFQATT, CDR2 SNEGSKA (reference sequence). The CDR3 nucleotides read TGCAGTGCTAGCGTGCCGGGGAGCAGGAACTATGGCTACACCTTC. Translation: CSASVPGSRNYGYTF.